This T cell receptor (beta chain) emerged from a study of blood T cell repertoires in COVID-19. Whole-study context: Sites across the United States, Italy and Spain contributed samples from acute and convalescent COVID-19.

TCRdb keeps only in-frame clones here, not all; method: immunoSEQ multiplex PCR. The data hold about 33,000 clones, with roughly 88% observed a single time. This CDR3 region has 15 residues. Deletions cut 0 bases from V and 5 bases from J, with 13 bases between. Looked up from germline, CDR1 is LNHNV and CDR2 is YYDKDF (reference sequence). V gene TRBV15 combines with J gene TRBJ1-2; D uncertain. This clonotype was sampled from a human donor in a cohort sampled during active COVID-19. Source material: peripheral blood. For the CDR3, the DNA is TGTGCCACCAGCAGAGATCGAACAGCAACTTATGGCTACACCTTC. Its protein is CATSRDRTATYGYTF.